The entry that follows covers one TCR beta chain sequence. The antigen remains unidentified. Second doses at about 4 or about 12 weeks were pooled. The data stem from a study of T cell responses to AZD1222 COVID-19 vaccine. Study conclusions and caveats: Mapped onto spike, vaccine-associated CD4 TCRs spanned it and were dominant at 160-218 and 743-854.

Data came from immunoSEQ multiplex PCR; TCRdb stores just in-frame clones and leaves some out. The sample has approximately 79,000 clones, 80% to 90% seen once; the top ten hold 1.3%. Sample: peripheral blood, taken 28 days after the second AZD1222 dose. This TCR was sampled from an adult who received the AZD1222 COVID-19 vaccine.

This CDR3 is CASSLGFGTNTEAFF. The CDR3 bases are TGTGCCAGCAGCTTAGGCTTTGGGACGAACACTGAAGCTTTCTTT. V and J are TRBV11-2 and TRBJ1-1; possible D gene TRBD1, 5 bases. Trimming took off 1 base at V and 1 base at J, with 10 bases between the two ends. This CDR3 spans 15 amino acids. Germline V CDR1 and CDR2: SGHAT, FQNNGV.